This T cell receptor (beta chain) was obtained from a study of beta chain features in type 1 diabetes. Whole-study context: Across the samples, 107,917,701 sorted cells were examined in total.

Details on this clone: The antigen remains undetermined.

General observations from the study: Within each of all four CD4+ subsets, Type 1 diabetes patients had TCRB CDR3s that were moderately but significantly shorter.

Sorting with CD45RO/CCR7/CD25/CD127/CD95/CD27 yielded naive, central memory, regulatory and stem-like memory CD4+ cells. All of the isolated RNA was reverse transcribed, so expressed TCRB transcripts were sequenced. The protocol was immunoSEQ multiplex PCR, while the TCRdb copy is restricted to in-frame clones and leaves out a portion. The profile shows about 660,000 clones, about an eighth of them singletons. The TCR sequence derives from a man between 18 and 29 years old with type 1 diabetes. Sequencing was performed on naive CD4+ T cells from blood.

The CDR3 DNA is TGTGCCTGGAGTGTACTTACTAGCGGGAGAAATCAGAACGAGCAGTACTTC. This gives the protein CAWSVLTSGRNQNEQYF. The chain recombines TRBV30 with TRBJ2-7, with 11 positions matching TRBD2. Germline assignment: CDR1 GTSNPN and CDR2 SVGIG (reference sequence). The CDR3 has 17 residues. With 0 bases clipped from V and 5 bases from J, the junction kept 12 bases outside the gene matches.